Listed here are 10 T cell receptor beta chains from one sample, sequenced in a study of T cells in women clearing cervical HPV infection. Measured with immunoSEQ multiplex PCR; TCRdb has only the in-frame clones, and not every one. The record lists nearly 20,000 clones, of which the ten most abundant hold under 3.5%. The sequencing input was blood buffy coat. These receptors came from a woman between 18 and 75 years old with a cervical HPV16 infection that either progressed to CIN3+ or cleared (not recorded which).

A remark on this clone: From the germline J gene comes the end of the CDR3, since the read stops 3 residues before it. This chain uses TRBV7-9 with TRBJ1-1; D gene ambiguous. CDR1 and CDR2 from the germline V gene are SEHNR and FQNEAQ (reference sequence). Trimming stripped 1 base from V and 6 bases from J, with 12 bases between. This CDR3 region has 14 residues. Incomplete CDR3 DNA: TGTGCCAGCAGCTTAGTACAGAATCAACCTGAA. This gives the protein CASSLVQNQPE. The whole CDR3 sequence reads CASSLVQNQPEAFF.

Comments on this clone: The read ends 3 residues early relative to the CDR3; the germline J gene fills the gap. The gene calls are TRBV5-1 and TRBJ2-1; 14 nucleotides agree with TRBD2. The germline CDR1 and CDR2 sequences are SGHRS and YFSETQ. The CDR3 is made up of 16 amino acids. V dropped 4 bases and J dropped 6; count of bases not matched to a gene: 6. This chain's CDR3 is CASSIQTSGGANEQFF. Partial CDR3 DNA: TGCGCCAGCAGCATCCAGACTAGCGGGGGGGCCAATGAG.

Turning to this clone: The read ends 3 residues shy of where the CDR3 ends; the end is completed using the germline J gene. The rearrangement joins TRBV11-2 to TRBJ2-7; 10 nucleotides line up with TRBD1. V was clipped by 5 bases and J by 4 bases; unmatched bases: 5. Germline V lookup: CDR1 SGHAT, CDR2 FQNNGV. The CDR3 spans 14 residues. CDR3 DNA, as far as it was read: TGTGCCAGCAGCAACCGGGACAGGGGTTACGAG. Translation: CASSNRDRGYE. The CDR3, in full, reads CASSNRDRGYEQYF.

Considering frequency, this clone is medium-sized. The sequence runs out 3 residues before the end of the CDR3; the remainder is reconstructed from the germline J gene. The rearrangement joins TRBV18 to TRBJ2-6; no firm D call. The length of the CDR3 is 15 residues. The germline V and J ends were trimmed by 3 bases and 3 bases, with 9 bases remaining between them. Looked up from germline, CDR1 is KGHSH and CDR2 is LQKENI. CDR3 protein: CASSPYSGGANVLTF. Partial CDR3 DNA: TGTGCCAGCTCACCCTACTCTGGTGGGGCCAACGTC.

Notes on this clone: The CDR3 extends 3 residues past the end of the read, so its final part is completed from the germline J gene. The chain employs TRBV15 and TRBJ2-7; TRBD1 is a possible D gene (5 bases). The V and J ends lost 0 bases and 6 bases respectively, with 12 bases between them. The germline CDR1 and CDR2 sequences are LNHNV and YYDKDF (reference sequence). The CDR3 totals 14 residues. The part of the CDR3 DNA that was read is TGTGCCACCAGCAGAGATCTGGGGCAAGGCGAG. It encodes CATSRDLGQGE. The whole CDR3 protein reads CATSRDLGQGEQYF.

As concerns this clone: The CDR3 end lies 3 residues beyond the end of the read and is filled in from the germline J gene. This chain connects TRBV5-4 to TRBJ2-7, with TRBD2 matching 10 bases. The CDR3 contains 16 residues. Germline V CDR1 and CDR2: SGHNT, YYREEE (reference sequence). V dropped 2 bases and J dropped 5; count of bases not matched to a gene: 10. The CDR3 reads CASSLRAGGFGNEQYF. The CDR3 bases that were read are TGTGCCAGCAGCTTACGAGCGGGGGGGTTCGGGAACGAG.

As concerns this clone: The read ends 3 residues shy of where the CDR3 ends; the end is completed using the germline J gene. J is TRBJ2-1 and V is TRBV6-2 or TRBV6-3; tentative D call: TRBD1 (7 bases). CDR3 length: 14 amino acids. V lost 10 bases to trimming and J lost 5 bases, with 18 bases between them. Per germline, CDR1 MNHEY and CDR2 SVGEGT. This CDR3 is CAITPAGTDNEQFF. The part of the CDR3 DNA that was read is TGTGCCATTACTCCCGCGGGGACAGACAATGAG.

Note on this clone: The CDR3 extends 3 residues past the end of the read, so its final part is completed from the germline J gene. The chain is built from TRBV30 and TRBJ1-1; no clear D. This CDR3 spans 14 amino acids. Germline values: CDR1 GTSNPN, CDR2 SVGIG (reference sequence). Between the trimmed V and J ends, which lost 1 base and 0 bases, there was a span of 9 bases. CDR3: CAWSARTVNTEAFF. The CDR3 bases that were read are TGTGCCTGGAGTGCTAGAACTGTGAACACTGAA. Together with reference TRBV30 and TRBJ1-1, the CDR3 gives the full variable domain: SQTIHQWPATLVQPVGSPLSLECTVEGTSNPNLYWYRQAAGRGLQLLFYSVGIGQISSEVPQNLSASRPQDRQFILSSKKLLLSDSGFYLCAWSARTVNTEAFFGQGTRLTVV.

In the case of this clone: The observed sequence ends 3 residues before the CDR3 terminus, with the missing tail filled in from the germline J gene. The gene calls are TRBV5-1 and TRBJ2-3, with 10 bases matching TRBD1. The CDR3 totals 15 residues. The V gene's germline CDR1 is SGHRS and CDR2 YFSETQ. V was clipped by 2 bases and J by 5 bases; unmatched bases: 5. The DNA read from the CDR3 is TGCGCCAGCAGCTTACGGACAGGGGGTGAAGATACG. This gives the protein CASSLRTGGEDT. In full, the CDR3 is CASSLRTGGEDTQYF. The full variable domain, its missing parts supplied by reference TRBV5-1 and TRBJ2-3, is KAGVTQTPRYLIKTRGQQVTLSCSPISGHRSVSWYQQTPGQGLQFLFEYFSETQRNKGNFPGRFSGRQFSNSRSEMNVSTLELGDSALYLCASSLRTGGEDTQYFGPGTRLTVL.

Concerning this clone: The CDR3 end falls 3 residues outside the read, so it is completed with the germline J gene. The chain uses TRBV10-1 and TRBJ1-2, with 7 bases aligning to TRBD1. Germline values: CDR1 WNHNN, CDR2 SYGVQD (reference sequence). J was trimmed by 4 bases and V by 8 bases; bases with no gene match: 19. This CDR3 is 17 amino acids long. The covered CDR3 bases are TGCGCCAGCTTAGCCGCCTATGAGGACAGGTGGTTCTATGGC. Protein sequence: CASLAAYEDRWFYG. The complete CDR3 sequence is CASLAAYEDRWFYGYTF.